This paragraph reports one TCR beta chain. These data originate in a study of CD4 and CD8 cells across lung adenocarcinoma regions. TCRdb re-derived calls from the PCR reads in MiXCR, one entry per CDR3 protein. The data show 3,600 or so distinct CDR3 sequences, 64% seen once. Localized lung adenocarcinoma, a non-small cell lung cancer, affected the donors. The trim removed 2 bases at V and 0 bases at J, leaving 3 bases unmatched. The CDR3 is made up of 15 amino acids. CDR1 and CDR2 from the germline V gene are MNHEY and SVGAGI. The TCR sequence derives from a female donor with lung adenocarcinoma. The CD4 and CD8 labels of this study may be unreliable. The chain uses TRBV6-5 and TRBJ2-7; the match to TRBD1 covers 8 bases. The sequenced sample consisted of CD8+ T cells from the margin of a lung tumor. The CDR3 region has the DNA TGTGCCAGCAGTTACGGGACAGGAAGCTCCTACGAGCAGTACTTC. It translates to CASSYGTGSSYEQYF.